The 19 T cell receptor beta chains in this list originate from one sample, sequenced in a study of control samples from healthy donors and cancer patients. Here immunoSEQ multiplex PCR was the method, and the copy in TCRdb shows in-frame clones only, minus some. This table holds around 30,000 clones, over 85% found once. The sample comprised PBMCs. The receptors stem from a man aged 40-49 years with colorectal cancer.

In this sample, this clone turned up once. The genes are TRBV6-5 and TRBJ2-6; the D gene is possibly TRBD2 (5 bases). Trimming took off 0 bases at V and 0 bases at J, with 6 bases between the two ends. The length of the CDR3 is 16 residues. From germline, CDR1 is MNHEY and CDR2 SVGAGI. The DNA for the CDR3 is TGTGCCAGCAGTTACTCGGCGGGCTCTGGGGCCAACGTCCTGACTTTC. It translates to CASSYSAGSGANVLTF.

V usage is TRBV6-6 and J usage is TRBJ1-3; 8 nucleotides align to TRBD1. The CDR3 extends over 16 amino acids. The germline V gene encodes CDR1 MNHNY and CDR2 SVGAGI (reference sequence). V trimming: 2 bases; J trimming: 0 bases; junction bases outside the gene matches: 3. Here the CDR3 reads CASSYGTGGSGNTIYF. The CDR3 DNA follows: TGTGCCAGCAGTTACGGGACAGGCGGCTCTGGAAACACCATATATTTT.

In this sample, this clone turned up once. This chain connects TRBV27 to TRBJ2-1, with D uncertain. V lost 1 base and J lost 4, with 5 bases in between. The length of the CDR3 is 13 residues. Germline loops: CDR1 MNHEY, CDR2 SMNVEV (reference sequence). The CDR3 reads CASSLLGYNEQFF. DNA for the CDR3: TGTGCCAGCAGTTTATTAGGTTACAATGAGCAGTTCTTC.

V usage is TRBV6-5 and J usage is TRBJ1-1, with 8 bases that match TRBD1. This CDR3 spans 14 amino acids. Germline CDR1 MNHEY, CDR2 SVGAGI. J gave up 9 bases and V 0 bases, and 6 bases lay outside the gene matches. CDR3 DNA: TGTGCCAGCAGTTACTCCTACCAGGGGGCGAAAGCTTTCTTT. Translating it yields CASSYSYQGAKAFF.

V and J are TRBV11-2 and TRBJ2-4; 13 nucleotides match TRBD2. The CDR3 totals 17 residues. V was clipped by 3 bases and J by 3 bases; unmatched bases: 5. CDR1 is SGHAT and CDR2 is FQNNGV in the germline V gene. The CDR3 sequence is CASSFTSGGVDKNIQYF. The DNA for the CDR3 is TGTGCCAGCAGCTTCACTAGCGGGGGGGTCGACAAAAACATTCAGTACTTC. Looking up the rest from reference TRBV11-2 and TRBJ2-4 gives the full variable domain: EAGVAQSPRYKIIEKRQSVAFWCNPISGHATLYWYQQILGQGPKLLIQFQNNGVVDDSQLPKDRFSAERLKGVDSTLKIQPAKLEDSAVYLCASSFTSGGVDKNIQYFGAGTRLSVL.

The rearrangement joins TRBV19 to TRBJ1-4, with 8 bases that match TRBD1. Losses at the gene ends were 3 bases for V and 8 bases for J; bases not matched to a gene: 8. This CDR3 spans 15 amino acids. Germline CDR1 and CDR2: LNHDA and SQIVND (reference sequence). Here the CDR3 DNA reads TGTGCCAGTAGTATTCAGGGGACAGGAGGCGAAAAACTGTTTTTT. It translates to CASSIQGTGGEKLFF.

The J gene is TRBJ2-2, the V gene TRBV6-5; no reliable D call. This CDR3 is 15 amino acids long. Germline assignment: CDR1 MNHEY and CDR2 SVGAGI. V was cut by 8 bases and J by 0 bases, with 13 bases left in between. For the CDR3, the DNA is TGTGCCAGCCAGGTGTCCAGGACGAACACCGGGGAGCTGTTTTTT. Its protein product is CASQVSRTNTGELFF.

V usage is TRBV2 and J usage is TRBJ2-1; TRBD1 is a possible D gene (6 bases). Germline values: CDR1 SNHLY, CDR2 FYNNEI. V was cut by 0 bases and J by 7 bases, with 19 bases left in between. CDR3 size: 17 residues. This CDR3 reads CASSEALLGTKNNEQFF. The DNA for the CDR3 is TGTGCCAGCAGTGAAGCGCTTCTGGGGACAAAGAATAATGAGCAGTTCTTC.

The chain joins TRBV7-2 to TRBJ2-7; 9 nucleotides line up with TRBD1. The V segment lost 5 bases and the J segment 6 bases; nucleotides outside the gene matches: 8. In germline, CDR1 is SGHTA, CDR2 FQGNSA. The CDR3 is 14 residues long. CDR3 in amino acids: CASSVDRGRGEQYF. The CDR3 DNA sequence: TGTGCCAGCAGCGTCGACAGGGGGAGAGGCGAGCAGTACTTC.

The rearrangement joins TRBV12-3 or TRBV12-4 to TRBJ2-1; possibly TRBD2 for D (5 bases). The CDR3 contains 13 residues. V gave up 2 bases and J gave up 5 bases, with 7 bases separating them. CDR3 coding DNA: TGTGCCAGCAGTTTATTGCGGGACAATGAGCAGTTCTTC. This sequence encodes CASSLLRDNEQFF.

The chain has TRBV3-1 (or the pseudogene TRBV3-2) and TRBJ1-2; D is ambiguous. Deletions cut 0 bases from V and 4 bases from J, with 6 bases between. CDR1 and CDR2 (germline): LGHDT, YNNKEL (reference sequence). This CDR3 spans 13 amino acids. CDR3 DNA: TGTGCCAGCAGCCAAGAGTTGAGCTATGGCTACACCTTC. This encodes CASSQELSYGYTF.

The chain has TRBV5-1 and TRBJ1-6, with D tentatively TRBD1 (5 bases). Germline loops: CDR1 SGHRS, CDR2 YFSETQ. This CDR3 has 12 amino acids. The germline V and J ends were trimmed by 5 bases and 5 bases, with 5 bases remaining between them. Here the CDR3 reads CASRTDNSPLHF. The CDR3, as DNA: TGCGCCAGCAGGACAGATAATTCACCCCTCCACTTT.

The chain carries TRBV2 and TRBJ2-2; possibly TRBD1 for D (6 bases). V lost 1 base and J lost 5, with 14 bases in between. Germline-derived CDR1 and CDR2 are SNHLY and FYNNEI. CDR3 length: 16 residues. Written as DNA, the CDR3 is TGTGCCAGCAGTGAAGAACAGGGCGGAGAAACCGGGGAGCTGTTTTTT. Its translation is CASSEEQGGETGELFF.

This sequence joins TRBV10-3 and TRBJ1-5; perhaps TRBD1 as D (5 bases). This CDR3 is 13 amino acids long. Germline V CDR1 and CDR2: ENHRY, SYGVKD. V lost 3 bases, J lost 3 bases, and 6 bases lay in between. This CDR3 is CAISDRDNQPQHF. CDR3 in DNA: TGTGCCATCAGTGACAGGGACAATCAGCCCCAGCATTTT.

The gene calls are TRBV7-8 and TRBJ2-1; D is ambiguous. The germline V and J ends were trimmed by 5 bases and 4 bases, with 6 bases remaining between them. Germline values: CDR1 SGHVS, CDR2 FQNEAQ. The CDR3 runs 12 residues. CDR3 nucleotide sequence: TGTGCCAGCAGCCTTAGTTACAATGAGCAGTTCTTC. Translating gives CASSLSYNEQFF. The full variable domain, rest sourced from reference TRBV7-8 and TRBJ2-1, is GAGVSQSPRYKVAKRGQDVALRCDPISGHVSLFWYQQALGQGPEFLTYFQNEAQLDKSGLPSDRFFAERPEGSVSTLKIQRTQQEDSAVYLCASSLSYNEQFFGPGTRLTVL.

The chain links TRBV16 to TRBJ2-5; no definite D call. Germline values: CDR1 KGHSY, CDR2 FQNENV. Trimming cost V 2 bases and J 0 bases, with 4 bases left between them. The CDR3 runs to 13 residues. The CDR3 DNA reads TGTGCCAGCAGCCAAGGGTACCAAGAGACCCAGTACTTC. It encodes CASSQGYQETQYF.

The table lists this clone with a few counts. The V gene is TRBV19, the J gene TRBJ1-1; the D is unclear. The CDR3 covers 15 residues. Germline assignment: CDR1 LNHDA and CDR2 SQIVND (reference sequence). The V end was cut by 7 bases, the J end by 5 bases, with 20 bases between. CDR3 DNA: TGTGCCAGTAACTCCAGGAACTTAATATGGACTGAAGCTTTCTTT. This sequence encodes CASNSRNLIWTEAFF.

The chain recombines TRBV7-9 with TRBJ1-5; 7 bases agree with TRBD1. This CDR3 spans 15 amino acids. The germline CDR1 and CDR2 sequences are SEHNR and FQNEAQ (reference sequence). The trim removed 5 bases at V and 0 bases at J, leaving 4 bases unmatched. The DNA of the CDR3 is TGTGCCAGCAGCATGTCAGGGGGTAGCAATCAGCCCCAGCATTTT. Amino acids: CASSMSGGSNQPQHF.

The chain employs TRBV19 and TRBJ1-1; D gene unclear. Germline values: CDR1 LNHDA, CDR2 SQIVND (reference sequence). The CDR3 sequence is 14 residues long. Deletions cut 2 bases from V and 6 bases from J, with 13 bases between. DNA of the CDR3: TGTGCCAGTAGTATACGAGGAGGTTACGCTGAAGCTTTCTTT. This translates into CASSIRGGYAEAFF.